The entry that follows covers one TCR beta chain sequence. Assay: immunoSEQ multiplex PCR; the TCRdb copy retains only in-frame clones and omits some. Counted here are roughly 280,000 clones, about 86% occurring once; the ten biggest clones make up under 2%. The data belong to a study of blood T cell repertoires in COVID-19. Turning to the study itself: Spain, Italy and the United States supplied samples that represented acute and convalescent COVID-19.

V was pared by 1 base and J by 6 bases, with 8 bases of the junction left unmatched. The CDR3 runs to 16 residues. Germline V gives CDR1 MGHRA, CDR2 YSYEKL. Sequencing used peripheral blood. This chain links TRBV4-1 with TRBJ1-4; 7 positions agree with TRBD1. This TCR was sampled from a man aged 25-45 years with active or convalescent COVID-19. The CDR3 region is CASSQGQGRTYEKLFF. The DNA for the CDR3 is TGCGCCAGCAGCCAAGGACAGGGTAGGACGTATGAAAAACTGTTTTTT.